This is a list of T cell receptor beta chains from one sample in a study of blood T cell repertoires in COVID-19. Libraries were prepared by immunoSEQ multiplex PCR; TCRdb keeps only in-frame clonotypes and omits some of them. The sample includes 200,000 to 300,000 clones, approximately 86% of them seen just once. The sequenced sample consisted of peripheral blood. The receptors were gathered from a woman aged 60-70 years with COVID-19, enrolled during active disease. CDR3s leave out the opening cysteine and the closing phenylalanine or tryptophan.

v_gene	j_gene	CDR3aa
TRBV28	TRBJ1-1	ASSRAGRGTEAF
TRBV19	TRBJ1-2	ASSQDRNYGYT
TRBV7-8	TRBJ1-1	ASSSTTWAQDTEAF
TRBV7-2	TRBJ1-5	ASSVHSNQPQH
TRBV30	TRBJ1-4	AYLQGGGEKLF
TRBV5-1	TRBJ2-3	ASSTGQGTDTQY
TRBV10-3	TRBJ2-2	AIRASGSNTGELF
TRBV21-1	TRBJ2-7	ASGGLVVYEQY
TRBV28	TRBJ2-4	ASSLRADRNAKNIQY
TRBV27	TRBJ2-1	ASSFGSLAGAGVEQF
TRBV7-2	TRBJ2-3	ASSPRTSGSTDTQY
TRBV3-1/TRBV3-2	TRBJ1-5	ASSQGPQPQH
TRBV19	TRBJ1-5	ASKGQGELRGQPQH
TRBV19	TRBJ2-1	ASRWASGTNEQF
TRBV30	TRBJ2-5	AWRRLAGDLETQY
TRBV29-1	TRBJ1-3	SVEEAISGNTIY
TRBV4-1	TRBJ2-6	ASSPRGQGATGANVLT
TRBV15	TRBJ2-5	ATSRDRGLGAETQY
TRBV19	TRBJ1-1	ASKQQGGNTEAF
TRBV7-9	TRBJ2-7	ASSYVGSTGTHSYEQY
TRBV5-1	TRBJ2-1	ASSLTTPGLDEQF
TRBV5-6	TRBJ1-3	ASSFNSGNTIY
TRBV27	TRBJ2-3	ASTLMAGTSTDTQY
TRBV19	TRBJ1-2	ASSGGGNWNYGYT
TRBV30	TRBJ1-5	AWGQTGGNQPQH
TRBV7-9	TRBJ2-3	ASSTPTPSTDTQY
TRBV28	TRBJ1-1	ASRTPRRAF
TRBV24-1	TRBJ2-3	ATSDFKQDYTDTQY
TRBV7-2	TRBJ2-3	ASSEGALSADTQY
TRBV9	TRBJ2-3	ASSLIGGGPDTQY
TRBV28	TRBJ2-1	ASSPLAGEYNEQF
TRBV2	TRBJ2-5	ASAMRRLVETQY
TRBV2	TRBJ1-5	ASRAQGNSNQPQH
TRBV27	TRBJ2-1	ASSPLGGLSSYNEQF
TRBV21-1	TRBJ2-1	ASILYTSHNEQF
TRBV5-4	TRBJ2-1	ASSSMTSGSTTNEQF
TRBV3-1/TRBV3-2	TRBJ1-1	ASSQVRGLWAF
TRBV28	TRBJ2-5	ASSLGQGGRETQY
TRBV6-6	TRBJ2-7	ASSYVTSGISYEQY
TRBV4-1	TRBJ2-2	ASSRQTGEANTGELF
TRBV9	TRBJ1-3	ASSVAGAGNTIY
TRBV10-3	TRBJ2-2	AISGLAATGELF
TRBV5-5	TRBJ1-1	ASSLAWVGGTEAF
TRBV19	TRBJ2-6	ASSRSGANVLT
TRBV18	TRBJ2-7	ASSPLRLAGVSEQY
TRBV15	TRBJ2-3	ATSRDYRGFSTDTQY
TRBV6-2/TRBV6-3	TRBJ2-1	ASSYVSGVEQF
TRBV19	TRBJ2-7	ASSTEIGGAFLRGQY
TRBV7-8	TRBJ2-7	ASTFSGTTYEQY
TRBV7-9	TRBJ1-4	ASSFHRAANEKLF
TRBV7-9	TRBJ2-7	ASSFIAGGPLSEQY
TRBV19	TRBJ2-7	ASRRQGDSYEQY
TRBV10-3	TRBJ1-5	AISAGAPNQPQH
TRBV5-6	TRBJ1-5	ASSLVGAHQPQH
TRBV11-3	TRBJ2-3	ASSYGGGGTDTQY
TRBV16	TRBJ2-1	ASSPDSGQGF
TRBV27	TRBJ2-1	ASRPGQGSYNEQF
TRBV7-2	TRBJ2-3	ASRKTGPDTQY
TRBV5-1	TRBJ2-1	ASSLLSGRLGNEQF
TRBV6-5	TRBJ2-3	AGRLGQDTDTQY